This T cell receptor beta chain stems from a study of T cell clonality in common variable immunodeficiency. Sequencing used immunoSEQ multiplex PCR; TCRdb keeps in-frame clones, though not all of them. The table records around 45,000 clones without singletons, the ten largest covering around 9.3%. The CDR3 consists of 14 residues. CDR1 and CDR2 from the germline V gene are MRHNA and SNTAGT. J was trimmed by 7 bases and V by 7 bases; bases with no gene match: 11. This clone was seen many times. The read comes to an end 3 residues before the CDR3 does, leaving the germline J gene to fill in the end. The sample was peripheral blood mononuclear cells. This rearrangement joins TRBV6-4 to TRBJ2-5; 8 bases agree with TRBD2. This sequence was found in a person between 18 and 75 years old in good health. The CDR3 reads CASIEAGATGTQYF. The covered CDR3 bases are TGTGCCAGCATAGAAGCGGGGGCGACGGGGACC.